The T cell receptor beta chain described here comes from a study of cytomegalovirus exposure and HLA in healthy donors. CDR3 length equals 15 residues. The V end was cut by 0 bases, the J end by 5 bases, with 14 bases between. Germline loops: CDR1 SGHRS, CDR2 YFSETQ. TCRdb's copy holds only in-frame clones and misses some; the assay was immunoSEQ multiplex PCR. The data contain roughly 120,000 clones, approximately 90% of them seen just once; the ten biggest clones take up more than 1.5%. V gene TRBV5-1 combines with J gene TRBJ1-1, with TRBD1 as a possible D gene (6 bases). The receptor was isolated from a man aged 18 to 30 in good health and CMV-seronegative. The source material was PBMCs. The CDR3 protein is CASSLVRGGLTEAFF. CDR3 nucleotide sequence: TGCGCCAGCAGCTTGGTCAGGGGCGGATTGACTGAAGCTTTCTTT.